This T cell receptor (beta chain) came from a study of identical twins. The CDR3 is 16 residues long. The germline CDR1 and CDR2 sequences are SGHTA and FQGTGA. Germline trimming cut 4 bases from V and 5 bases from J; bases unmatched to any gene: 8. This clonotype was observed a few times. A universal primer site was incorporated via template switching, and the cDNA contained unique molecular identifiers. TCRdb called the 5' RACE reads again in MiXCR, with one record for every CDR3 protein. Among hundreds of thousands of distinct CDR3 sequences listed, 21% were seen once. The same data also contributed to another study, on T cells expressing NK-cell markers. That study adds: In several experiments, sorting was restricted to alpha-beta TCR T cells by an anti-gamma-delta TCR antibody. In several donors, dominant clonotypes made up about 25-60.1% of CD3+CD56-NKG2C+ cells.

This receptor was identified in a woman younger than 35 in good health. The rearrangement uses TRBV7-3 and TRBJ2-2; 9 bases fit TRBD1. The sequenced material came from PBMCs. CDR3 nucleotide sequence: TGTGCCAGCAGCTCTCGGACAGGGGCTCGGACCGGGGAGCTGTTTTTT. Translation: CASSSRTGARTGELFF.